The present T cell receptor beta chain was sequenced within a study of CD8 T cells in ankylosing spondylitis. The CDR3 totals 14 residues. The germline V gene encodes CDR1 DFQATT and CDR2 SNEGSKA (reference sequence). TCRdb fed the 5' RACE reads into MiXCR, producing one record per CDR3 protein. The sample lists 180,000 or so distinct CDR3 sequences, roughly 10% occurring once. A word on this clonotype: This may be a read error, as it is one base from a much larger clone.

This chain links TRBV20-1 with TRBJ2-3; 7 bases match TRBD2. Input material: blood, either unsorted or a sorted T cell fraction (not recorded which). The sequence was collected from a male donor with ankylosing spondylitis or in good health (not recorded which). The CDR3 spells CSASAGASTATQYF. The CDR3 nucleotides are TGCAGTGCTAGCGCGGGAGCTAGCACAGCTACGCAGTATTTT.